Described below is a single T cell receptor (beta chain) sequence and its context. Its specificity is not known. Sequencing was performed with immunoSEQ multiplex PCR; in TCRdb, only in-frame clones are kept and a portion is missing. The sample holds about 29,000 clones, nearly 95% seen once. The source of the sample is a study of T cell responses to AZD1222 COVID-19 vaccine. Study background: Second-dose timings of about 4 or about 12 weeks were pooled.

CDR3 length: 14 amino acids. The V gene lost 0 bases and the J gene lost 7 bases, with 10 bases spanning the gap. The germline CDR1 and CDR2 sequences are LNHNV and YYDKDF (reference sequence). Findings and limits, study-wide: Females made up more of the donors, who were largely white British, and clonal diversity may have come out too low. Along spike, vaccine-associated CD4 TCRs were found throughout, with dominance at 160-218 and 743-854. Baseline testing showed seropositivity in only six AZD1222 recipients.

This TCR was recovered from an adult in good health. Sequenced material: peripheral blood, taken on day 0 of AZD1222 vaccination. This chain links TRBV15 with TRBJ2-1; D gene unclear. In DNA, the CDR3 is TGTGCCACCAGCAGAGATAGTTCCCCTAATGAGCAGTTCTTC. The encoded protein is CATSRDSSPNEQFF.